The 31 T cell receptor beta chains below were found in one sample sequenced in a study of molecular identifiers for immune sequencing clone quantification. TCRdb ran MiXCR on the PCR reads and lists one entry per CDR3 protein. The sample lists about 640,000 distinct CDR3 sequences; less than 20% were seen once. Sequencing was performed on naive CD8+ T cells from blood, with Jurkat cell RNA spiked in. Documented subset: FACS-sorted CD8+CD4-CCR7+CD45RA+ naive T cells. The source is a human donor in good health. Some libraries in this study had Jurkat cell RNA spiked in.

This clonotype was recorded many times. The genes are TRBV24-1 and TRBJ2-3; D unclear. In germline, CDR1 is KGHDR, CDR2 SFDVKD. V was shortened by 4 bases and J by 0 bases, with 1 base between the two germline ends. The CDR3 extends over 12 amino acids. DNA for the CDR3: TGTGCCACCAGTGACAGCACAGATACGCAGTATTTT. The encoded protein is CATSDSTDTQYF.

This clonotype was picked up a small number of times. A read error may be the cause here, since a much bigger clone is one base away. This chain links TRBV12-3 or TRBV12-4 with TRBJ2-3; weak D call: TRBD2 (6 bases). The length of the CDR3 is 14 residues. CDR3 residues: CASSPSGRTGTQYF. CDR3 coding DNA: TGTGCCAGCAGTCCAAGCGGGCGCACAGGTACGCAGTATTTT.

This clonotype was detected ten times or more. J is TRBJ2-2 and V is TRBV9; TRBD2 is a possible D gene (5 bases). The germline CDR1 and CDR2 sequences are SGDLS and YYNGEE. The CDR3 runs 16 residues. Between the trimmed V and J ends, which lost 1 base and 0 bases, there was a span of 10 bases. This CDR3 is CASSVTGMANTGELFF. The CDR3 DNA sequence: TGTGCCAGCAGCGTAACGGGGATGGCGAACACCGGGGAGCTGTTTTTT.

This chain links TRBV19 with TRBJ1-5, with D hard to call. Germline V gene data show CDR1 as LNHDA and CDR2 as SQIVND (reference sequence). The V and J ends lost 1 base and 5 bases respectively, with 12 bases between them. This CDR3 has 15 residues. The CDR3 is CASSIGVSGDQPQHF. The DNA of the CDR3 is TGTGCCAGTAGTATAGGGGTGAGCGGTGATCAGCCCCAGCATTTT.

About this clonotype itself: This may be a read error: a much more frequent sequence differs by one nucleotide. The chain recombines TRBV27 with TRBJ1-3; D is possibly TRBD1 (6 bases). The CDR3 length is 14 residues. Germline lookup yields CDR1 MNHEY and CDR2 SMNVEV (reference sequence). CDR3 DNA: TGTGCCAGCAGCCAGGGGCTCTCTGGAAACACCACATATTTT. This codes for CASSQGLSGNTTYF.

The rearrangement uses TRBV4-3 and TRBJ1-5; 7 bases align to TRBD1. After removal of 1 base from V and 0 bases from J, the junction contained 6 bases not matched to a gene. This CDR3 contains 17 residues. Germline assignment: CDR1 LGHNA and CDR2 YSLEER. CDR3 coding DNA: TGCGCCAGCAGCCAAGTCGGGACAGCATATAGCAATCAGCCCCAGCATTTT. Translation: CASSQVGTAYSNQPQHF.

A single count supports this clonotype. Being one base from a much bigger clone, this may be a read error. The chain couples TRBV5-5 to TRBJ2-3; D perhaps matches TRBD2 (5 bases). Germline V gives CDR1 SGHKS, CDR2 YYEKEE (reference sequence). V gave up 1 base and J gave up 5 bases, with 17 bases separating them. The CDR3 extends over 16 amino acids. CDR3 nucleotides: TGTGCCAGCAGCTTGTCGGCTAGCTGGTATGGAGATACGCAGTATTTT. Protein sequence: CASSLSASWYGDTQYF.

This clonotype has just a few counts. The rearrangement links TRBV2 to TRBJ2-3; D possibly corresponds to TRBD1 (5 bases). V dropped 5 bases and J dropped 0 bases, with 18 bases sitting between them. Germline V gene lookup returns CDR1 SNHLY and CDR2 FYNNEI. There are 17 residues in the CDR3. The CDR3 spells CASSRVGVGRSTDTQYF. CDR3 in DNA: TGTGCCAGCAGTCGGGTAGGGGTGGGTCGTAGCACAGATACGCAGTATTTT. The variable domain in full, with the rest retrieved from reference TRBV2 and TRBJ2-3, is EPEVTQTPSHQVTQMGQEVILRCVPISNHLYFYWYRQILGQKVEFLVSFYNNEISEKSEIFDDQFSVERPDGSNFTLKIRSTKLEDSAMYFCASSRVGVGRSTDTQYFGPGTRLTVL.

This clonotype was counted many times. The gene calls are TRBV7-9 and TRBJ1-4; TRBD1 agrees at 10 bases. The CDR3 contains 16 residues. Germline trimming cut 5 bases from V and 2 bases from J; bases unmatched to any gene: 5. Germline V gene data show CDR1 as SEHNR and CDR2 as FQNEAQ (reference sequence). For the CDR3, the DNA is TGTGCCAGCAGCCGGACAGGGGGTAATACTAATGAAAAACTGTTTTTT. Protein product: CASSRTGGNTNEKLFF.

This clonotype came up many times. The rearrangement uses TRBV5-1 and TRBJ2-1; D gene ambiguous. From germline, CDR1 is SGHRS and CDR2 YFSETQ. CDR3 length equals 18 residues. V lost 4 bases, J lost 0 bases, and 20 bases lay in between. The CDR3 DNA reads as TGCGCCAGCAGCCTTGTTACCTCCCAGGTTAGCTCCTACAATGAGCAGTTCTTC. This codes for CASSLVTSQVSSYNEQFF.

This clonotype was counted between two and nine times. J is TRBJ2-5 and V is TRBV6-1, with TRBD2 matching 7 bases. The germline CDR1 and CDR2 sequences are MNHNS and SASEGT. The J segment lost 4 bases and the V segment lost 3 bases, leaving 11 bases of the junction unmatched. The CDR3 runs 16 residues. Written as DNA, the CDR3 is TGTGCCAGCAGTGATATGGGAGGGGATGTAGGAGAGACCCAGTACTTC. It specifies CASSDMGGDVGETQYF.

The rearrangement links TRBV19 to TRBJ1-1; D not resolved. The V end lost 4 bases, the J end lost 1 base, and 7 bases lay between the germline ends. CDR1 is LNHDA, CDR2 SQIVND, per germline (reference sequence). The CDR3 contains 13 residues. CDR3 in amino acids: CASSTATNTEAFF. The CDR3 DNA sequence: TGTGCCAGTAGTACAGCAACGAACACTGAAGCTTTCTTT. Full variable domain (rest looked up from reference TRBV19 and TRBJ1-1): DGGITQSPKYLFRKEGQNVTLSCEQNLNHDAMYWYRQDPGQGLRLIYYSQIVNDFQKGDIAEGYSVSREKKESFPLTVTSAQKNPTAFYLCASSTATNTEAFFGQGTRLTVV.

This clonotype appeared many times. The chain carries TRBV20-1 and TRBJ2-5, with D possibly being TRBD1 or TRBD2 (5 bases each). Germline-derived CDR1 and CDR2 are DFQATT and SNEGSKA (reference sequence). Deletions cut 3 bases from V and 3 bases from J, with 17 bases between. The CDR3 spans 15 residues. The CDR3 sequence: CSARPPGTYEETQYF. CDR3 nucleotides: TGCAGTGCTAGGCCGCCAGGGACCTACGAAGAGACCCAGTACTTC.

This clonotype was found many times. The rearrangement links TRBV6-1 to TRBJ1-6; 7 bases are shared with TRBD1. CDR1 MNHNS and CDR2 SASEGT come from the germline V gene. Trimming removed 7 bases from V and 1 base from J; junction bases left unmatched: 7. This CDR3 spans 16 amino acids. The CDR3 bases are TGTGCCAGCAACCGCCGGGACAGTTCCTATAATTCACCCCTCCACTTT. This encodes CASNRRDSSYNSPLHF.

This clonotype came up many times. This chain joins TRBV12-3 or TRBV12-4 and TRBJ1-4; TRBD1 agrees at 8 bases. J gave up 7 bases and V 3 bases, and 7 bases lay outside the gene matches. This CDR3 has 15 residues. The CDR3 DNA reads as TGTGCCAGCAGTTTCTCCGGACAGGGTAGTGAAAAACTGTTTTTT. This gives the protein CASSFSGQGSEKLFF.

This chain joins TRBV6-2 or TRBV6-3 and TRBJ2-3; a possible D gene is TRBD2 (5 bases). Germline CDR1 and CDR2: MNHEY and SVGEGT. The length of the CDR3 is 12 residues. V gave up 6 bases and J gave up 6 bases, with 10 bases separating them. The CDR3 sequence is CASRKGEDTQYF. In DNA form, the CDR3 reads TGTGCCAGCAGAAAGGGAGAGGATACGCAGTATTTT.

As regards this clonotype: It may be a read error: a sequence one base away is much more abundant. This chain joins TRBV13 and TRBJ2-3, with TRBD2 identical over 7 bases. The CDR3 runs 14 residues. Germline V lookup: CDR1 PRHDT, CDR2 FYEKMQ (reference sequence). CDR3 nucleotides: TGTGCCAGCAGCTCCCGACTAGCCACAGGTACGCAGTATTTT. It translates to CASSSRLATGTQYF. The variable domain in full, completed from reference TRBV13 and TRBJ2-3, reads AAGVIQSPRHLIKEKRETATLKCYPIPRHDTVYWYQQGPGQDPQFLISFYEKMQSDKGSIPDRFSAQQFSDYHSELNMSSLELGDSALYFCASSSRLATGTQYFGPGTRLTVL.

A remark on this clonotype: A much more abundant neighbour one base away suggests this may be a read error. The V and J genes are TRBV4-3 and TRBJ2-3; tentatively, D is TRBD1 (5 bases). CDR1 is LGHNA, CDR2 YSLEER, per germline. CDR3 length equals 15 residues. The CDR3 loop reads CASSRRTVRTGTQYF. The CDR3 coding sequence is TGCGCCAGCAGCCGGCGGACGGTTCGCACAGGTACGCAGTATTTT.

The J gene is TRBJ2-1, the V gene TRBV24-1, with D unresolved. V was shortened by 5 bases and J by 5 bases, with 9 bases between the two germline ends. Germline loops: CDR1 KGHDR, CDR2 SFDVKD. CDR3 length equals 13 residues. CDR3 nucleotides: TGTGCCACCAGTGGCCAGAAGAACAATGAGCAGTTCTTC. Translating gives CATSGQKNNEQFF.

Notes on this clonotype: This may come from a read error, since a much larger clone is one base off. The CDR3 end shows no conserved phenylalanine or tryptophan, and so a read error is likely. The chain carries TRBV12-5 and TRBJ2-5, with D possibly being TRBD2 (6 bases). Deletions cut 1 base from V and 5 bases from J, with 17 bases between. Germline assignment: CDR1 LGHNT and CDR2 FRNRAP. This CDR3 contains 16 residues. In DNA, the CDR3 is TGTGCTAGTGGTTTGGATGTAAGCCTCAGCGGGGAGACCCAGTACCTC. Residues: CASGLDVSLSGETQYL.

This clonotype showed up just a few times. The genes are TRBV20-1 and TRBJ2-5; 13 bases fit TRBD2. This CDR3 is 17 amino acids long. Trimming at V came to 0 bases and at J to 5 bases, leaving 9 bases not matched to a gene. Per the germline V gene, CDR1 is DFQATT and CDR2 is SNEGSKA (reference sequence). Written as DNA, the CDR3 is TGCAGTGCTAGAGACCCTCGGACTAGCGGGAGTTGGGAGACCCAGTACTTC. Protein: CSARDPRTSGSWETQYF.

This clonotype was counted ten times or more. The chain recombines TRBV4-2 with TRBJ2-2, with D unresolved. Germline V gene data show CDR1 as LGHNA and CDR2 as YNFKEQ. CDR3 length: 14 amino acids. Trimming removed 0 bases from V and 8 bases from J, with 10 bases in between. The CDR3 loop is CASSQEVLLGELFF. CDR3 DNA: TGTGCCAGCAGCCAAGAAGTTCTGCTTGGGGAGCTGTTTTTT.

This clonotype was detected many times. This chain links TRBV9 with TRBJ2-1, with no clear D. The CDR3 runs 12 residues. The germline V gene has CDR1 SGDLS and CDR2 YYNGEE. Trimming took 4 bases from V and 3 from J, leaving 5 bases between them. In nucleotides, the CDR3 is TGTGCCAGCAGCACCGACTACAATGAGCAGTTCTTC. Residues: CASSTDYNEQFF.

To note about this clonotype: Since a much larger clone is just one base distant, this may be a read error. V gene TRBV9 combines with J gene TRBJ1-5; the D gene is possibly TRBD1 (5 bases). The CDR3 consists of 14 residues. V shed 3 bases and J shed 5 bases, with 12 bases lying between them. The germline V gene has CDR1 SGDLS and CDR2 YYNGEE. The CDR3: CASSGTGYDQPQHF. CDR3 nucleotide sequence: TGTGCCAGCAGCGGAACAGGTTACGATCAGCCCCAGCATTTT. The full variable domain, rest sourced from reference TRBV9 and TRBJ1-5, is DSGVTQTPKHLITATGQRVTLRCSPRSGDLSVYWYQQSLDQGLQFLIQYYNGEERAKGNILERFSAQQFPDLHSELNLSSLELGDSALYFCASSGTGYDQPQHFGDGTRLSIL.

In its sample, this clonotype was seen a few times. The chain is built from TRBV27 and TRBJ2-7, with D perhaps TRBD1 or TRBD2 (5 bases each). Trimming shortened V by 5 bases and J by 3 bases, and 20 bases separated the two germline ends. This CDR3 comprises 16 residues. CDR1 and CDR2 from the germline V gene are MNHEY and SMNVEV (reference sequence). In DNA form, the CDR3 reads TGTGCCAGCAGTAGGGGAACTAGTGAGTGGGGCTACGAGCAGTACTTC. Its translation is CASSRGTSEWGYEQYF.

A few counts support this clonotype. This may stem from a read error, because a much larger clone lies one nucleotide away. The V call is TRBV6-6, the J call TRBJ2-4; D gene uncertain. The CDR3 has 12 amino acids. From germline, CDR1 is MNHNY and CDR2 SVGAGI (reference sequence). The CDR3: CASSYGENVQYF. In nucleotides, the CDR3 is TGTGCCAGCAGTTACGGGGAAAACGTTCAGTACTTC.

This clonotype was recorded a few times. The rearrangement uses TRBV19 and TRBJ1-2; D might be TRBD1 (6 bases). The CDR3 length is 16 residues. With 4 bases removed from V and 5 bases from J, the gap between germline ends came to 20 bases. The germline CDR1 and CDR2 sequences are LNHDA and SQIVND (reference sequence). CDR3 coding DNA: TGTGCCAGTAGTAATACCGGGACTTCAGGGGATTATGGCTACACCTTC. This gives the protein CASSNTGTSGDYGYTF.

For this clonotype: This sequence may be a read error, since a much larger clone differs from it by one base. The rearrangement uses TRBV24-1 and TRBJ1-1, with D uncertain. Trimming took off 5 bases at V and 10 bases at J, with 10 bases between the two ends. CDR1 and CDR2 from the germline V gene are KGHDR and SFDVKD. CDR3 size: 11 residues. The chain's CDR3 is CATSAGGVAFF. CDR3 DNA: TGTGCCACCAGTGCGGGCGGAGTAGCTTTCTTT.

In this sample, this clonotype turned up many times. CDR3 sequence reads: CASRQQGAGEQFF. In DNA form, the CDR3 reads TGCGCCAGCAGACAACAGGGGGCGGGTGAGCAGTTCTTC. The chain joins TRBV4-1 to TRBJ2-1, with TRBD1 identical over 9 bases. CDR1 is MGHRA, CDR2 YSYEKL, per germline. The CDR3 is 13 residues long. The V segment lost 6 bases and the J segment 9 bases; nucleotides outside the gene matches: 6.

This clonotype was observed many times. The rearrangement links TRBV14 to TRBJ2-7, with no clear D. V was pared by 1 base and J by 6 bases, with 10 bases between. CDR3 length equals 13 residues. Germline V gene sequence: CDR1 SGHDN, CDR2 FVKESK. The CDR3 spells CASSQVFGLEQYF. CDR3 sequence (DNA): TGTGCCAGCAGCCAAGTGTTCGGGCTCGAGCAGTACTTC.

This clonotype was seen at least ten times. The gene calls are TRBV10-2 and TRBJ2-7; TRBD2 matches at 8 bases. Germline V CDR1 and CDR2: WSHSY, SAAADI. The ends lost 3 bases at V and 9 bases at J; junction bases unmatched: 16. The CDR3 is 16 residues long. CDR3 sequence (DNA): TGCGCCAGCAGTGAAGCGGTCAGCGGGAGAGGTGTGTTGCAGTACTTC. Amino acid sequence: CASSEAVSGRGVLQYF.